The following is a T cell receptor (beta chain) sequence with its context. Its antigen is as yet unknown. The sorted Tregs were CD4+CD25+CD127-/low cells. Full-length variable regions came from constant-region reverse primers plus semi-nested Nested Universal Primer A PCR. TCRdb called the 5' RACE reads again in MiXCR, with one record for every CDR3 protein. Of 62,000 or so distinct CDR3 sequences in the sample, roughly 28% were seen once. Per the germline V gene, CDR1 is MNHEY and CDR2 is SMNVEV (reference sequence). The V and J ends lost 6 bases and 3 bases respectively, with 8 bases between them. This CDR3 spans 13 amino acids. Study-level findings and limits: In terms of TCR gene usage, tumor memory CD4+ T cells clustered together with blood and lymph node memory CD4+ cells, as well as with lymph node naive CD4+ cells. Tumor Tregs overlapped most with tumor, then blood, naive CD4+ cells.

The J gene is TRBJ1-4, the V gene TRBV27; maybe TRBD1 (5 bases). The material sequenced was tumor-infiltrating Tregs sorted from the breast tumor. The clonotype comes from a female donor with breast cancer. In DNA, the CDR3 is TGTGCCAGCAGCCAGGGCCCTAATGAAAAACTGTTTTTT. Amino acids: CASSQGPNEKLFF. The whole variable domain, filled in from reference TRBV27 and TRBJ1-4, reads EAQVTQNPRYLITVTGKKLTVTCSQNMNHEYMSWYRQDPGLGLRQIYYSMNVEVTDKGDVPEGYKVSRKEKRNFPLILESPSPNQTSLYFCASSQGPNEKLFFGSGTQLSVL.